The 9 T cell receptor beta chains below all came from one sample that was sequenced in a study of graft-versus-host responses after intestinal transplantation. The assay was immunoSEQ multiplex PCR, and TCRdb's table has in-frame clones only and misses some. In the table there are tens of thousands of clones, 75% to 90% of which are singletons. No cognate antigen is known for these TCRs. Here the sequenced sample was unstimulated CD8+ T cells sorted from spleen or lymph node cells, taken before intestinal transplant. These receptors came from a human donor who received an intestinal transplant.

V gene TRBV5-1 combines with J gene TRBJ1-2, with D perhaps matching TRBD1 (5 bases). Trimming stripped 0 bases from V and 3 bases from J, with 9 bases between. CDR1 and CDR2 (germline): SGHRS, YFSETQ. The CDR3 spans 14 residues. CDR3: CASSLEGRYYGYTF. CDR3 sequence (DNA): TGCGCCAGCAGCTTGGAGGGGCGTTACTATGGCTACACCTTC.

V gene TRBV6-5 combines with J gene TRBJ2-1, with D possibly matching TRBD1 (6 bases). Germline V gene lookup returns CDR1 MNHEY and CDR2 SVGAGI. V gave up 3 bases and J gave up 3 bases, with 12 bases separating them. The CDR3 covers 15 residues. The CDR3 coding sequence is TGTGCCAGCAGTTATACAGGGACCTACTACAATGAGCAGTTCTTC. It translates to CASSYTGTYYNEQFF.

V usage is TRBV7-2 and J usage is TRBJ2-5, with TRBD2 identical over 7 bases. CDR3 length: 15 amino acids. J was trimmed by 2 bases and V by 5 bases; bases with no gene match: 8. Germline-derived CDR1 and CDR2 are SGHTA and FQGNSA. DNA for the CDR3: TGTGCCAGCAGCGTAACAGCGGGACTGCAAGAGACCCAGTACTTC. It is translated as CASSVTAGLQETQYF.

In regard to this clone: The sample holds other DNA sequences that translate to the same CDR3. The gene calls are TRBV5-1 and TRBJ2-1; perhaps TRBD2 as D (6 bases). CDR1 is SGHRS, CDR2 YFSETQ, per germline. The CDR3 spans 15 residues. V was shortened by 0 bases and J by 1 base, with 8 bases between the two germline ends. This CDR3 reads CASSLVGGSYNEQFF. DNA of the CDR3: TGCGCCAGCAGCTTGGTCGGGGGTTCCTACAATGAGCAGTTCTTC. The complete variable domain, with remaining parts taken from reference TRBV5-1 and TRBJ2-1, reads KAGVTQTPRYLIKTRGQQVTLSCSPISGHRSVSWYQQTPGQGLQFLFEYFSETQRNKGNFPGRFSGRQFSNSRSEMNVSTLELGDSALYLCASSLVGGSYNEQFFGPGTRLTVL.

The chain carries TRBV29-1 and TRBJ2-7; D not certain. The CDR3 length is 13 residues. The V end lost 6 bases, the J end lost 5 bases, and 17 bases lay between the germline ends. Germline assignment: CDR1 SQVTM and CDR2 ANQGSEA. CDR3 sequence reads: CSVPGPAPNEQYF. The CDR3, as DNA: TGCAGCGTCCCGGGCCCGGCTCCCAACGAGCAGTACTTC.

The chain carries TRBV27 and TRBJ2-7, with a possible D match to TRBD1 (6 bases). With 4 bases removed from V and 4 bases from J, the gap between germline ends came to 14 bases. The CDR3 sequence is 14 residues long. In germline, CDR1 is MNHEY, CDR2 SMNVEV (reference sequence). CDR3 region: CASSYGSTGYEQYF. The CDR3 bases are TGTGCCAGCAGTTATGGGTCCACAGGGTACGAGCAGTACTTC.

This chain links TRBV9 with TRBJ1-1; D is uncertain. The CDR3 is 16 residues long. The V end was cut by 0 bases, the J end by 2 bases, with 14 bases between. The germline gives CDR1 SGDLS, CDR2 YYNGEE. The CDR3 spells CASSVASDGTNTEAFF. Written as DNA, the CDR3 is TGTGCCAGCAGCGTAGCTAGCGACGGAACTAACACTGAAGCTTTCTTT.

The CDR3 sequence is CASNLLPGQESSYEQYF. DNA for the CDR3: TGCGCCAGCAACCTACTACCGGGACAGGAATCTTCCTACGAGCAGTACTTC. The V and J genes are TRBV5-1 and TRBJ2-7; 8 nucleotides agree with TRBD1. This CDR3 is 17 amino acids long. Looked up from germline, CDR1 is SGHRS and CDR2 is YFSETQ. Trimming cost V 6 bases and J 1 base; bases outside gene matches: 15. Based on the CDR3 plus reference TRBV5-1 and TRBJ2-7, the full variable domain is KAGVTQTPRYLIKTRGQQVTLSCSPISGHRSVSWYQQTPGQGLQFLFEYFSETQRNKGNFPGRFSGRQFSNSRSEMNVSTLELGDSALYLCASNLLPGQESSYEQYFGPGTRLTVT.

The chain combines TRBV28 with TRBJ2-6; possibly TRBD1 or TRBD2 for D (5 bases each). Trimming took off 6 bases at V and 0 bases at J, with 9 bases between the two ends. The germline V gene encodes CDR1 MDHEN and CDR2 SYDVKM. This CDR3 comprises 15 residues. The CDR3, as DNA: TGTGCCAGCAGCCTCGGGGCCTCTGGGGCCAACGTCCTGACTTTC. This gives the protein CASSLGASGANVLTF.